The 8 T cell receptor beta chains presented below share a single source sample, sequenced in a study of cytomegalovirus exposure and HLA in healthy donors (dated by TCRdb to about 2017). The library relied on the immunoSEQ multiplex PCR assay. For the multiplex PCR, a mixture combining 60 forward primers for TCR Vbeta segments and 13 reverse primers for TCR Jbeta segments was used. TCRdb stores this immuneACCESS table with in-frame sequences only. Part of the clones is absent; in the studies checked, under half of the shortfall reflects unresolved V genes, and no reason is known for the rest. Counted in this sample were fewer than 200,000 clones; around 82% of them appeared once. The ten largest clones capture over 2% of the sample. The sequenced material came from PBMCs. The receptor source for this set is a man aged 60 to 69 in good health and CMV-seronegative.

V is TRBV5-1 and J is TRBJ2-3; a possible D gene is TRBD2 (7 bases). Germline V gene lookup returns CDR1 SGHRS and CDR2 YFSETQ. CDR3 length: 18 residues. V lost 5 bases, J lost 2 bases, and 24 bases lay in between. The CDR3 sequence: CASRAIGALAGATDTQYF. The CDR3, as DNA: TGCGCCAGCAGGGCTATCGGGGCCCTGGCGGGGGCCACAGATACGCAGTATTTT. The complete variable domain, with remaining parts taken from reference TRBV5-1 and TRBJ2-3, reads KAGVTQTPRYLIKTRGQQVTLSCSPISGHRSVSWYQQTPGQGLQFLFEYFSETQRNKGNFPGRFSGRQFSNSRSEMNVSTLELGDSALYLCASRAIGALAGATDTQYFGPGTRLTVL.

The chain combines TRBV6-5 with TRBJ1-3; D might be TRBD1 (5 bases). The V end was cut by 0 bases, the J end by 8 bases, with 14 bases between. The CDR3 runs to 15 residues. Germline V gene data show CDR1 as MNHEY and CDR2 as SVGAGI. The CDR3 bases are TGTGCCAGCAGTTACTCCCCGACAACGGGGGACACCATATATTTT. It translates to CASSYSPTTGDTIYF.

The V and J genes are TRBV10-3 and TRBJ2-7; 13 nucleotides agree with TRBD2. This CDR3 has 18 residues. The V gene's germline CDR1 is ENHRY and CDR2 SYGVKD. V was pared by 11 bases and J by 0 bases, with 16 bases of the junction left unmatched. CDR3 loop: CASLNGLAGVTSSYEQYF. The CDR3 nucleotides read TGTGCCTCATTAAACGGACTAGCGGGGGTTACCAGCTCCTACGAGCAGTACTTC.

This clone has only one observation. V gene TRBV5-6 combines with J gene TRBJ1-5, with 10 positions matching TRBD1. This CDR3 region has 17 residues. The V segment lost 4 bases and the J segment 1 base; nucleotides outside the gene matches: 8. CDR1 is SGHDT, CDR2 YYEEEE, per germline. The CDR3 region is CASSARDRGMSNQPQHF. For the CDR3, the DNA is TGTGCCAGCAGCGCCCGGGACAGGGGAATGAGCAATCAGCCCCAGCATTTT.

The chain couples TRBV9 to TRBJ2-3; 14 bases fit TRBD2. Germline V lookup: CDR1 SGDLS, CDR2 YYNGEE. The ends lost 2 bases at V and 2 bases at J; junction bases unmatched: 7. This CDR3 is 18 amino acids long. The CDR3 spells CASSVTGTSGRNTDTQYF. Here the CDR3 DNA reads TGTGCCAGCAGCGTGACCGGGACTAGCGGGAGAAACACAGATACGCAGTATTTT.

Remarks on this clone: The junction does not match germline at one end; this may be a read error. The V call is TRBV6-1, the J call TRBJ1-2; possibly TRBD1 for D (5 bases). Germline CDR1 reads MNHNS; CDR2 reads SASEGT. The CDR3 contains 12 residues. The CDR3 loop is CASSAGNYGYPF. In nucleotides, the CDR3 is TGTGCCAGCAGCGCAGGGAACTATGGCTACCCCTTC.

The chain uses TRBV6-5 and TRBJ1-5; D is unresolved. With 6 bases removed from V and 6 bases from J, the gap between germline ends came to 9 bases. This CDR3 region has 12 residues. Germline CDR1 MNHEY, CDR2 SVGAGI. The chain's CDR3 is CASRTTGQPQHF. As DNA, the CDR3 is TGTGCCAGCAGAACAACGGGTCAGCCCCAGCATTTT.

The chain recombines TRBV27 with TRBJ2-7, with 8 bases that match TRBD1. The V and J ends lost 5 bases and 4 bases, in that order; junction bases with no gene match: 7. There are 14 residues in the CDR3. Germline V gives CDR1 MNHEY, CDR2 SMNVEV (reference sequence). The CDR3 DNA reads as TGTGCCAGCAGTAAGGACAGGGTCAGGTACGAGCAGTACTTC. The encoded protein is CASSKDRVRYEQYF.